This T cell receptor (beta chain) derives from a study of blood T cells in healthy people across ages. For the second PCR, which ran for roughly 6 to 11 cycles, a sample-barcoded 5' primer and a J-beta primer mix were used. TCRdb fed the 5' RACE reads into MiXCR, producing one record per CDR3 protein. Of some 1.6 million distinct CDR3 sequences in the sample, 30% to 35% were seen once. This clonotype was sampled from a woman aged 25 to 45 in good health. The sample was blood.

The CDR3 sequence: CASSLSVLPYEQYF. CDR3 nucleotides: TGTGCCAGCAGTTTATCGGTACTTCCCTACGAGCAGTACTTC. The chain has TRBV27 and TRBJ2-7; D remains unclear. V lost 0 bases to trimming and J lost 2 bases, with 8 bases between them. This CDR3 has 14 residues. Germline V gene data show CDR1 as MNHEY and CDR2 as SMNVEV (reference sequence).